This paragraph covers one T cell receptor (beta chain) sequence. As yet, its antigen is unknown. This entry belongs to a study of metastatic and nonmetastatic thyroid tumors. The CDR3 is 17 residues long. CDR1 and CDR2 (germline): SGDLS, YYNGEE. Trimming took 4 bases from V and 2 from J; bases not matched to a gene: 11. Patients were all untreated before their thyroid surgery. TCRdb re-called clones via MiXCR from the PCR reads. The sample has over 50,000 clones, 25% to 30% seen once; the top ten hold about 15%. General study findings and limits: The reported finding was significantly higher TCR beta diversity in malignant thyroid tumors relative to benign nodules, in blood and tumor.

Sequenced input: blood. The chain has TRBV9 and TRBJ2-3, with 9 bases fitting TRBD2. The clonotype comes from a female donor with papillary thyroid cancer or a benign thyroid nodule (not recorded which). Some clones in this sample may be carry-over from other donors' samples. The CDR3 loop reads CASSSPRTSAPTDTQYF. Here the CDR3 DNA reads TGTGCCAGCAGCAGCCCACGGACTAGCGCGCCCACAGATACGCAGTATTTT.